The 7 T cell receptor beta chains below were found in one sample sequenced in a study of human CD4 T cells and Enterobacteriaceae (dated by TCRdb to the early 2020s). Libraries came from the immunoSEQ multiplex PCR assay. The immuneACCESS repertoire file appears here via TCRdb, limited to in-frame rearrangements. These files lack a portion of the clones; in checked studies, under half of the deficit traces to unresolved V genes, and the cause of the others is not known. For this sample the table gives 25,000 to 30,000 clones, of which approximately 84% were detected only once. The ten most abundant clones make up around 1.7% of the sample. Memory CD4+ T cells, defined as all CD4+ cells other than CD45RA+CCR7+CD95- naive cells, were FACS-sorted on a FACSAria III to a purity of over 98%. The sequencing input was memory CD4+ T cells from blood. The cell subset or site label corresponds to: total memory CD4 T cells sorted directly ex vivo, unstimulated. All receptors come from a human donor in good health.

This chain uses TRBV7-9 with TRBJ1-1; D is unclear. The V gene lost 4 bases and the J gene lost 6 bases, with 15 bases spanning the gap. In germline, CDR1 is SEHNR, CDR2 FQNEAQ (reference sequence). The CDR3 contains 14 residues. The CDR3 is CASSWALSASEAFF. CDR3 nucleotides: TGTGCCAGCAGCTGGGCGCTTTCAGCCTCTGAAGCTTTCTTT.

The rearrangement uses TRBV6-1 and TRBJ1-2, with 7 bases aligning to TRBD1. Germline V CDR1 and CDR2: MNHNS, SASEGT. There are 16 residues in the CDR3. V shed 2 bases and J 0 bases; nucleotides not matched to a gene: 6. This CDR3 is CASSEMTGPSNYGYTF. The DNA for the CDR3 is TGTGCCAGCAGTGAAATGACAGGGCCATCTAACTATGGCTACACCTTC.

The V gene is TRBV19, the J gene TRBJ1-5, with a tentative D call TRBD1 (5 bases). V lost 6 bases and J 1 base, leaving 13 bases between the germline ends. This CDR3 region has 15 residues. The germline V gene encodes CDR1 LNHDA and CDR2 SQIVND (reference sequence). CDR3 protein: CASSTFRDSNQPQHF. CDR3 DNA: TGTGCCAGTAGCACCTTCAGGGACAGCAATCAGCCCCAGCATTTT.

J is TRBJ1-1 and V is TRBV7-8; 8 positions match TRBD1. The CDR3 contains 12 residues. Germline-derived CDR1 and CDR2 are SGHVS and FQNEAQ. The trim removed 1 base at V and 11 bases at J, leaving 3 bases unmatched. The CDR3 nucleotides read TGTGCCAGCAGCTTAGAACAGGGGGTGGCTTTCTTT. Its translation is CASSLEQGVAFF.

The V call is TRBV4-1, the J call TRBJ2-5, with a weak D call TRBD2 (6 bases). The CDR3 runs to 13 residues. The germline V gene has CDR1 MGHRA and CDR2 YSYEKL. V was cut by 4 bases and J by 4 bases, with 10 bases left in between. The CDR3 DNA reads TGCGCCAGCAGCCGACTAGAAGTAGAGACCCAGTACTTC. Its translation: CASSRLEVETQYF.

The chain uses TRBV28 and TRBJ2-3; a possible D gene is TRBD2 (5 bases). The V end lost 3 bases, the J end lost 0 bases, and 13 bases lay between the germline ends. Germline V gene data show CDR1 as MDHEN and CDR2 as SYDVKM. The CDR3 sequence is 16 residues long. The CDR3: CASSLSADWSTDTQYF. In DNA form, the CDR3 reads TGTGCCAGCAGTTTGAGCGCGGACTGGAGCACAGATACGCAGTATTTT. Full variable domain (remainder filled in from reference TRBV28 and TRBJ2-3): DVKVTQSSRYLVKRTGEKVFLECVQDMDHENMFWYRQDPGLGLRLIYFSYDVKMKEKGDIPEGYSVSREKKERFSLILESASTNQTSMYLCASSLSADWSTDTQYFGPGTRLTVL.

This sequence joins TRBV7-3 and TRBJ2-1; possible D gene TRBD1, 5 bases. This CDR3 is 15 amino acids long. Looked up from germline, CDR1 is SGHTA and CDR2 is FQGTGA. Trimming took 5 bases from V and 6 from J, leaving 17 bases between them. The chain's CDR3 is CASSAGVGPVNEQFF. The CDR3 DNA follows: TGTGCCAGCAGCGCAGGCGTGGGGCCCGTCAATGAGCAGTTCTTC.